What follows describes a single T cell receptor beta chain. Its specificity is not known. TCRdb ran MiXCR on the reads and lists one entry per CDR3 protein. The sample holds fewer than 1,000,000 distinct CDR3 sequences, around a third seen once. This entry belongs to a study of T cell repertoires in cytomegalovirus infection. The germline CDR1 and CDR2 sequences are SNHLY and FYNNEI. The V end was cut by 8 bases, the J end by 6 bases, with 13 bases between. This CDR3 spans 12 amino acids. This sample comprised cultured CD8+ T cells from PBMCs, obtained from culture after CMV antigen stimulation. This clonotype was obtained from a human donor in good health (CMV status not recorded). Some clones in this sample may be carry-over from other donors' samples. The chain links TRBV2 to TRBJ2-5; the D gene is possibly TRBD2 (6 bases). DNA of the CDR3: TGTGCCAGCTGGGGGGAGCCAAAGACCCAGTACTTC. It yields the protein CASWGEPKTQYF.